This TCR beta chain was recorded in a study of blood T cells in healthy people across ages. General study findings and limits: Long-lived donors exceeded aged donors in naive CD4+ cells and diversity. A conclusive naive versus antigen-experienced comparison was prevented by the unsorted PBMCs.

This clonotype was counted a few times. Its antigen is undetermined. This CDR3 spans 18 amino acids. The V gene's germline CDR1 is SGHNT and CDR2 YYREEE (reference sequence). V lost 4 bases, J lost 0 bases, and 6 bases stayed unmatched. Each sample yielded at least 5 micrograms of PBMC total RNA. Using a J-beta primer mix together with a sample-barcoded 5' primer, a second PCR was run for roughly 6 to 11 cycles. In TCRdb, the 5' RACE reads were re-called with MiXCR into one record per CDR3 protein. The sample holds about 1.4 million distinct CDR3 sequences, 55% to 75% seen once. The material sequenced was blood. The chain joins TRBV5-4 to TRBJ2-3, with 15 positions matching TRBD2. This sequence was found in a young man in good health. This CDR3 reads CASSQGLAGGTSTDTQYF. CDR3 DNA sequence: TGTGCCAGCAGCCAAGGACTAGCGGGGGGGACTAGCACAGATACGCAGTATTTT.